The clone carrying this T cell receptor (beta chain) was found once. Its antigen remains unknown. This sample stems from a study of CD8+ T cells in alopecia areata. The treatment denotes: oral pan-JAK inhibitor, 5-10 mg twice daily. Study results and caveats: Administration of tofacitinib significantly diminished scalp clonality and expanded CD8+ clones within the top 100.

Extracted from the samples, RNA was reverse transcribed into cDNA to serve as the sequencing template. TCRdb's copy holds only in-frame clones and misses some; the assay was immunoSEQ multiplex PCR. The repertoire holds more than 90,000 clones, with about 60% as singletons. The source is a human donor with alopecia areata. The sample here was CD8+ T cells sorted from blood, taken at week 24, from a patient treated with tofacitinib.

The CDR3 spells CASSDSTSAGTDTQYF. As DNA, the CDR3 is TGTGCCAGCAGTGACTCTACTAGCGCTGGCACAGATACGCAGTATTTT. The chain employs TRBV6-4 and TRBJ2-3; 7 bases line up with TRBD2. The germline CDR1 and CDR2 sequences are MRHNA and SNTAGT. The V gene end was trimmed by 0 bases and the J gene end by 1 base; junction bases not matched to a gene: 4. The length of the CDR3 is 16 residues.